Below are 29 T cell receptor beta chains sequenced from a single sample in a study of long-term antiretroviral therapy in people with HIV. The authors ran the immunoSEQ assay, v3.0, at survey level. Produced via immunoSEQ multiplex PCR; TCRdb's table is partial and in-frame only. This table holds approximately 24,000 clones, 80% to 90% found once. The material sequenced was unsorted PBMCs, taken 1.8 years before starting antiretroviral therapy. The receptors shown here come from a man aged 50 to 59 with HIV.

The V call is TRBV23-1, the J call TRBJ2-7; D uncertain. TRBV23-1 is recorded as an ORF, its role being uncertain. The CDR3 has 15 amino acids. Trimming pared 0 bases from V and 2 bases from J, leaving 11 bases between. The CDR3 here is CASSQSKLSPYEQYF. The CDR3 nucleotides read TGCGCCAGCAGTCAATCAAAACTATCCCCCTACGAGCAGTACTTC.

This chain links TRBV28 with TRBJ1-2; possibly TRBD1 for D (6 bases). This CDR3 spans 12 amino acids. Germline V lookup: CDR1 MDHEN, CDR2 SYDVKM. V was trimmed by 8 bases and J by 2 bases, leaving 9 bases between them. In DNA, the CDR3 is TGTGCCAGCCACAGGGTGAACTATGGCTACACCTTC. Amino acids: CASHRVNYGYTF.

This chain uses TRBV6-4 with TRBJ2-6; D uncertain. V dropped 7 bases and J dropped 4 bases, with 11 bases sitting between them. There are 14 residues in the CDR3. Germline V lookup: CDR1 MRHNA, CDR2 SNTAGT. CDR3 DNA: TGTGCCAGCATGTTGGAAGCGGGGGCCAACGTCCTGACTTTC. It translates to CASMLEAGANVLTF.

The chain uses TRBV18 and TRBJ2-7; 9 bases are shared with TRBD1. The CDR3 totals 15 residues. V was pared by 2 bases and J by 5 bases, with 7 bases of the junction left unmatched. Germline values: CDR1 KGHSH, CDR2 LQKENI. The CDR3 coding sequence is TGTGCCAGCTCACCATCCCGGGACAGGGTCCACGAGCAGTACTTC. Its protein is CASSPSRDRVHEQYF. Supplemented by reference TRBV18 and TRBJ2-7, the full variable domain reads NAGVMQNPRHLVRRRGQEARLRCSPMKGHSHVYWYRQLPEEGLKFMVYLQKENIIDESGMPKERFSAEFPKEGPSILRIQQVVRGDSAAYFCASSPSRDRVHEQYFGPGTRLTVT.

This chain connects TRBV6-5 to TRBJ2-1; the D gene is possibly TRBD1 (5 bases). CDR1 is MNHEY and CDR2 is SVGAGI in the germline V gene. This CDR3 is built from 13 residues. The V gene lost 6 bases and the J gene lost 3 bases, with 9 bases spanning the gap. CDR3 region: CASSPRVYNEQFF. CDR3 in DNA: TGTGCCAGCAGCCCCAGGGTCTACAATGAGCAGTTCTTC.

This chain joins TRBV19 and TRBJ1-5; 9 nucleotides align to TRBD1. CDR1 and CDR2 (germline): LNHDA, SQIVND (reference sequence). Trimming removed 5 bases from V and 3 bases from J; junction bases left unmatched: 8. This CDR3 region has 16 residues. CDR3 coding DNA: TGTGCCAGTAGTCTGGACAGGGGAAGTTTCAATCAGCCCCAGCATTTT. Protein: CASSLDRGSFNQPQHF.

V and J are TRBV7-3 and TRBJ2-6; D perhaps matches TRBD2 (5 bases). Germline V gene sequence: CDR1 SGHTA, CDR2 FQGTGA. The CDR3 sequence is 15 residues long. Trimming stripped 6 bases from V and 4 bases from J, with 13 bases between. CDR3 DNA: TGTGCCAGCAGACTCGGAGGAAGAGGGGCCAACGTCCTGACTTTC. Its protein product is CASRLGGRGANVLTF.

The chain employs TRBV9 and TRBJ1-3, with a tentative D call TRBD1 (6 bases). The V end was cut by 0 bases, the J end by 0 bases, with 7 bases between. The CDR3 spans 15 residues. Germline CDR1 and CDR2: SGDLS and YYNGEE. DNA of the CDR3: TGTGCCAGCAGCGTAGGGGGGCACTCTGGAAACACCATATATTTT. Residues: CASSVGGHSGNTIYF. The variable domain in full, with the rest retrieved from reference TRBV9 and TRBJ1-3, is DSGVTQTPKHLITATGQRVTLRCSPRSGDLSVYWYQQSLDQGLQFLIQYYNGEERAKGNILERFSAQQFPDLHSELNLSSLELGDSALYFCASSVGGHSGNTIYFGEGSWLTVV.

This rearrangement joins TRBV9 to TRBJ2-5; D possibly corresponds to TRBD2 (6 bases). From germline, CDR1 is SGDLS and CDR2 YYNGEE. V was clipped by 4 bases and J by 4 bases, with 17 bases between them. CDR3 length equals 15 residues. The CDR3 coding sequence is TGTGCCAGCAGCCTTGGGGAGGACGGGTCAGAGACCCAGTACTTC. Translated: CASSLGEDGSETQYF.

This chain connects TRBV10-3 to TRBJ2-7; possibly TRBD1 for D (6 bases). The ends were cut back, 7 bases at V and 9 bases at J, with 19 bases in the middle. CDR1 and CDR2 from the germline V gene are ENHRY and SYGVKD. The CDR3 runs 13 residues. CDR3 DNA: TGTGCCATCACAGGGGTCCCTGCTGAAGGGCAGTACTTC. This codes for CAITGVPAEGQYF.

This clone was seen a handful of times. This rearrangement joins TRBV7-2 to TRBJ2-7; D gene unclear. Trimming removed 1 base at V and 9 bases at J, with 16 bases between. The CDR3 runs to 14 residues. Per germline, CDR1 SGHTA and CDR2 FQGNSA. CDR3 nucleotide sequence: TGTGCCAGCAGCTTAGTTTCTCCACCCCCTGTGCAGTACTTC. The encoded protein is CASSLVSPPPVQYF.

This clone has a single count. The V and J genes are TRBV6-1 and TRBJ1-5; 11 nucleotides align to TRBD1. Germline V gives CDR1 MNHNS, CDR2 SASEGT. The CDR3 contains 15 residues. V was clipped by 4 bases and J by 5 bases; unmatched bases: 4. The CDR3 protein is CASSGRTGGDQPQHF. The CDR3 DNA follows: TGTGCCAGCAGTGGTAGGACAGGGGGCGATCAGCCCCAGCATTTT.

The genes are TRBV9 and TRBJ1-5, with D unresolved. The CDR3 sequence is 14 residues long. The ends were cut back, 3 bases at V and 6 bases at J, with 13 bases in the middle. Germline CDR1 is SGDLS and CDR2 is YYNGEE. The CDR3 sequence is CASSGGTSIQPQHF. The DNA of the CDR3 is TGTGCCAGCAGCGGGGGAACAAGTATTCAGCCCCAGCATTTT.

The rearrangement uses TRBV2 and TRBJ1-3, with D unresolved. The CDR3 covers 13 residues. Germline V gene data show CDR1 as SNHLY and CDR2 as FYNNEI. Trimming cost V 7 bases and J 0 bases, with 7 bases left between them. CDR3 nucleotide sequence: TGTGCCAGCACGGGGAGCTCTGGAAACACCATATATTTT. It encodes CASTGSSGNTIYF.

This chain joins TRBV5-1 and TRBJ1-2, with 9 bases matching TRBD1. V shed 4 bases, J shed 8 bases, and the junction held 6 bases outside the gene matches. CDR3 size: 13 residues. The germline V gene has CDR1 SGHRS and CDR2 YFSETQ. The CDR3 protein is CASSEDRGSGYTF. The CDR3 DNA is TGCGCCAGCAGCGAGGACAGGGGAAGCGGCTACACCTTC.

The rearrangement joins TRBV5-1 to TRBJ1-1; no clear D. The length of the CDR3 is 14 residues. The ends were cut back, 0 bases at V and 1 base at J, with 7 bases in the middle. Germline CDR1 is SGHRS and CDR2 is YFSETQ. The CDR3 nucleotides read TGCGCCAGCAGCTTGGATCGGAGGAACACTGAAGCTTTCTTT. Translating gives CASSLDRRNTEAFF.

This chain uses TRBV9 with TRBJ2-1; 7 bases line up with TRBD2. V lost 0 bases, J lost 9 bases, and 6 bases stayed unmatched. The CDR3 extends over 14 amino acids. Germline CDR1 SGDLS, CDR2 YYNGEE. The CDR3 DNA is TGTGCCAGCAGCGTAGACGCGGGAGCTATTGAGCAGTTCTTC. Translation: CASSVDAGAIEQFF. Combining the CDR3 with reference TRBV9 and TRBJ2-1 gives the whole variable domain DSGVTQTPKHLITATGQRVTLRCSPRSGDLSVYWYQQSLDQGLQFLIQYYNGEERAKGNILERFSAQQFPDLHSELNLSSLELGDSALYFCASSVDAGAIEQFFGPGTRLTVL.

This rearrangement joins TRBV6-5 to TRBJ1-2, with 10 nucleotides matching TRBD1. V shed 0 bases and J 7 bases; nucleotides not matched to a gene: 5. The CDR3 covers 15 residues. Germline assignment: CDR1 MNHEY and CDR2 SVGAGI. For the CDR3, the DNA is TGTGCCAGCAGTTACTCGACAGGGGGCTCCTCTGGCTACACCTTC. Encoded protein: CASSYSTGGSSGYTF.

This clone appeared a single time. The genes are TRBV7-8 and TRBJ2-3; the D gene is possibly TRBD2 (5 bases). Looked up from germline, CDR1 is SGHVS and CDR2 is FQNEAQ. Trimming took 5 bases from V and 8 from J, leaving 26 bases between them. The CDR3 length is 17 residues. The CDR3 reads CASSARGSDSVLGTQYF. In nucleotides, the CDR3 is TGTGCCAGCAGCGCCCGAGGGAGCGATAGCGTGTTGGGTACGCAGTATTTT.

The chain joins TRBV5-5 to TRBJ2-5, with 14 bases lining up with TRBD2. The length of the CDR3 is 16 residues. The V gene's germline CDR1 is SGHKS and CDR2 YYEKEE (reference sequence). The V gene end was trimmed by 4 bases and the J gene end by 4 bases; junction bases not matched to a gene: 6. CDR3 loop: CASSPGTSGRGETQYF. DNA of the CDR3: TGTGCCAGCAGCCCCGGGACTAGCGGGAGAGGAGAGACCCAGTACTTC.

The chain uses TRBV19 and TRBJ2-1; no firm D call. The CDR3 totals 12 residues. V lost 2 bases and J 6 bases, leaving 5 bases between the germline ends. Germline-derived CDR1 and CDR2 are LNHDA and SQIVND (reference sequence). This CDR3 is CASSIQVNEQFF. In DNA, the CDR3 is TGTGCCAGTAGTATACAGGTCAATGAGCAGTTCTTC.

This chain joins TRBV7-9 and TRBJ2-7; D unclear. The germline V gene encodes CDR1 SEHNR and CDR2 FQNEAQ (reference sequence). The V end was cut by 3 bases, the J end by 7 bases, with 16 bases between. There are 14 residues in the CDR3. The DNA of the CDR3 is TGTGCCAGCAGCTTTAGTACGGAGATGAGAGAGCAGTACTTC. Translated: CASSFSTEMREQYF.

The rearrangement uses TRBV19 and TRBJ2-3, with 11 bases lining up with TRBD2. Per the germline V gene, CDR1 is LNHDA and CDR2 is SQIVND (reference sequence). The CDR3 totals 17 residues. The trim removed 5 bases at V and 4 bases at J, leaving 11 bases unmatched. The CDR3 nucleotides read TGTGCCAGTAGTGTGGTAGCGGGGGGGCAGGCCCCAGATACGCAGTATTTT. This gives the protein CASSVVAGGQAPDTQYF.

The genes are TRBV7-2 and TRBJ1-2; 12 bases are shared with TRBD1. J lost 8 bases, V lost 3 bases, and 7 bases had no gene match. This CDR3 contains 15 residues. Per the germline V gene, CDR1 is SGHTA and CDR2 is FQGNSA. CDR3 bases: TGTGCCAGCAGCTTGGCTGGGACAGGGGGCAGGGGCTACACCTTC. Translated: CASSLAGTGGRGYTF. Full variable domain (outside the CDR3, taken from reference TRBV7-2 and TRBJ1-2): GAGVSQSPSNKVTEKGKDVELRCDPISGHTALYWYRQSLGQGLEFLIYFQGNSAPDKSGLPSDRFSAERTGGSVSTLTIQRTQQEDSAVYLCASSLAGTGGRGYTFGSGTRLTVV.

V gene TRBV28 combines with J gene TRBJ1-5; D is unclear. The V gene's germline CDR1 is MDHEN and CDR2 SYDVKM. V was cut by 10 bases and J by 2 bases, with 18 bases left in between. The CDR3 contains 15 residues. This CDR3 reads CATAPSGEGNQPQHF. The CDR3 nucleotides are TGTGCCACGGCCCCCTCAGGTGAAGGCAATCAGCCCCAGCATTTT.

This clone was detected only a few times. CDR3 sequence: CASRLRGGTEAFF. The CDR3 DNA is TGTGCCAGCAGACTCAGGGGGGGCACTGAAGCTTTCTTT. The V gene is TRBV14, the J gene TRBJ1-1, with 7 nucleotides matching TRBD1. CDR3 length equals 13 residues. CDR1 SGHDN and CDR2 FVKESK come from the germline V gene. The J segment lost 4 bases and the V segment lost 6 bases, leaving 5 bases of the junction unmatched. The entire variable domain, with the rest obtained from reference TRBV14 and TRBJ1-1, is as follows: EAGVTQFPSHSVIEKGQTVTLRCDPISGHDNLYWYRRVMGKEIKFLLHFVKESKQDESGMPNNRFLAERTGGTYSTLKVQPAELEDSGVYFCASRLRGGTEAFFGQGTRLTVV.

The CDR3: CATSRDSRGWDEQYF. In DNA, the CDR3 is TGTGCCACCAGCAGAGATTCCCGGGGGTGGGACGAGCAGTACTTC. V and J are TRBV15 and TRBJ2-7, with a possible D match to TRBD2 (6 bases). The CDR3 length is 15 residues. Germline V gene sequence: CDR1 LNHNV, CDR2 YYDKDF (reference sequence). The V end lost 0 bases, the J end lost 5 bases, and 14 bases lay between the germline ends.

The chain is built from TRBV30 and TRBJ2-1; possibly TRBD1 or TRBD2 for D (5 bases each). Germline CDR1 reads GTSNPN; CDR2 reads SVGIG (reference sequence). V was clipped by 3 bases and J by 0 bases, with 15 bases between them. This CDR3 region has 16 residues. The CDR3 DNA follows: TGTGCCTGGAGAAGAATCGGGGCTGCCTCCTACAATGAGCAGTTCTTC. Its protein product is CAWRRIGAASYNEQFF.

The rearrangement links TRBV7-9 to TRBJ2-5, with D perhaps TRBD1 (5 bases). The CDR3 extends over 13 amino acids. Trimming shortened V by 8 bases and J by 6 bases, and 16 bases separated the two germline ends. Germline CDR1 SEHNR, CDR2 FQNEAQ (reference sequence). DNA of the CDR3: TGTGCCAGCGCAGGGCCAAGGCTGAAGACCCAGTACTTC. Translating gives CASAGPRLKTQYF.